This T cell receptor beta chain emerged from a study of beta chain features in type 1 diabetes. Turning to the study itself: All of the samples together had some 110 million sorted cells examined. Findings of the study overall: An over-representation of cells with high TCR expression could result from cDNA sequencing.

This clone appeared a few times. Its antigen remains unidentified. Expressed TCRB transcripts got sequenced, as all isolated RNA was reverse transcribed. Method: immunoSEQ multiplex PCR; TCRdb's copy keeps in-frame clones and lacks some. This sample carries some 900,000 clones, roughly 15% of them seen once, and the ten largest clones take 0.023%. Sorting based on CD45RO/CCR7/CD25/CD127/CD95/CD27 separated CD4+ naive, central memory, regulatory and stem cell-like memory cells. Trimming stripped 0 bases from V and 2 bases from J, with 10 bases between. From germline, CDR1 is MNHEY and CDR2 SVGAGI. The CDR3 contains 16 residues.

The chain has TRBV6-5 and TRBJ2-2; TRBD2 might be the D (6 bases). This clonotype originated in a young woman in good health. Sample: naive CD4+ T cells from blood. In DNA, the CDR3 is TGTGCCAGCAGTTACTCGCGGGGCCTTAACACCGGGGAGCTGTTTTTT. Protein sequence: CASSYSRGLNTGELFF.